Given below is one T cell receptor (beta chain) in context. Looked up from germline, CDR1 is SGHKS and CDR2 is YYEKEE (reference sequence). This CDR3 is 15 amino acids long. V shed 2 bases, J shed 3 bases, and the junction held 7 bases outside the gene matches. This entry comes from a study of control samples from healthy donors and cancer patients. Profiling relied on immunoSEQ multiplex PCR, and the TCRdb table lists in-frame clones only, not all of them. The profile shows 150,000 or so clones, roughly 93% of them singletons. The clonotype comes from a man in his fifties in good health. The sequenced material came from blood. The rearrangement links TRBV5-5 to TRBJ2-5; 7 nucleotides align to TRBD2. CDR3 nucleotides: TGTGCCAGCAGCTTATTCAGACTAGCCGAAGAGACCCAGTACTTC. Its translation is CASSLFRLAEETQYF.